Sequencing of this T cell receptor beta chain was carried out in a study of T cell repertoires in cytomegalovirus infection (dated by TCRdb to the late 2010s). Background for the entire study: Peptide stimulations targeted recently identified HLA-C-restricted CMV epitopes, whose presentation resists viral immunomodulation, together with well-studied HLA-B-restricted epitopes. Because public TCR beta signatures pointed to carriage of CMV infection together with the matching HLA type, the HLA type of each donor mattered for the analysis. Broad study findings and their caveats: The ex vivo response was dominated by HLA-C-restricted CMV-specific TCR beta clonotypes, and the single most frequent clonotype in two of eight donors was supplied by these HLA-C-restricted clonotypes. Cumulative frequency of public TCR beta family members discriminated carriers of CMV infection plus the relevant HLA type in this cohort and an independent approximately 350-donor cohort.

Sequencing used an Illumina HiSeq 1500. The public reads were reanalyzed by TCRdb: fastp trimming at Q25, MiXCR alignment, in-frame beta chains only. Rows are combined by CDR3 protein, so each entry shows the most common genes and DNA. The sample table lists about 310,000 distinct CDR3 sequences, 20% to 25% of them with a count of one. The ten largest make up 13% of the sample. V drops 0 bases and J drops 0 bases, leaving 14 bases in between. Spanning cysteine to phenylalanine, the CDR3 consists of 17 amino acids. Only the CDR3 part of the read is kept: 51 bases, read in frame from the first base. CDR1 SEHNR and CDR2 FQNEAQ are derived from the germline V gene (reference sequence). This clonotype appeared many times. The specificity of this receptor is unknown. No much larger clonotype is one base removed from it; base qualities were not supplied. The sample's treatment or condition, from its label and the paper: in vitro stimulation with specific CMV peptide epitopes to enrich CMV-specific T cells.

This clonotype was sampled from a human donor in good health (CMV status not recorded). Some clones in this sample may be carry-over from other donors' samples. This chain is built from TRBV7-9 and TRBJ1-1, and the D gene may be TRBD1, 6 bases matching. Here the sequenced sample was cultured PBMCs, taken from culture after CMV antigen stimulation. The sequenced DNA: TGTGCCAGCAGCTTAGCATTGGGGGGACACCTGAACACTGAAGCTTTCTTT. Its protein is CASSLALGGHLNTEAFF. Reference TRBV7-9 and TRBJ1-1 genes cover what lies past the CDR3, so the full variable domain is DTGVSQNPRHKITKRGQNVTFRCDPISEHNRLYWYRQTLGQGPEFLTYFQNEAQLEKSRLLSDRFSAERPKGSFSTLEIQRTEQGDSAMYLCASSLALGGHLNTEAFFGQGTRLTVV.